The 2 T cell receptor beta chains reported below all come from one sample, sequenced in a study of blood T cell repertoires in COVID-19. This table comes from immunoSEQ multiplex PCR, and its TCRdb copy is limited to in-frame clones, with some not included. In the table there are approximately 350,000 clones, more than 75% of which are singletons. The specimen sequenced was PBMCs or T cells enriched from blood (not recorded which). The receptors derive from a woman aged 25 to 39 who had recovered from COVID-19.

This clone has just one count. The rearrangement links TRBV18 to TRBJ2-7, with a tentative D call TRBD2 (6 bases). V shed 5 bases and J shed 2 bases, with 16 bases lying between them. The CDR3 contains 15 residues. Per germline, CDR1 KGHSH and CDR2 LQKENI. This CDR3 is CASSATGTGAYEQYF. The CDR3 nucleotides read TGTGCCAGCTCAGCGACCGGGACTGGCGCCTACGAGCAGTACTTC.

The chain is built from TRBV9 and TRBJ1-2; D is unclear. Germline lookup yields CDR1 SGDLS and CDR2 YYNGEE. V lost 0 bases and J 14 bases, leaving 14 bases between the germline ends. The CDR3 extends over 12 amino acids. The CDR3 is CASSVAFAAATF. CDR3 coding DNA: TGTGCCAGCAGCGTAGCCTTCGCCGCGGCGACCTTC.